Following are 14 T cell receptor beta chains from one sample sequenced in a study of blood T cell repertoires in COVID-19. Sequenced by immunoSEQ multiplex PCR; TCRdb stores in-frame clones only, minus some. The sample has roughly 340,000 clones; 85% to 90% are singletons. Input material: PBMCs or T cells enriched from blood (not recorded which). The receptors shown here come from a man aged 18 to 29 who had recovered from COVID-19.

The chain links TRBV7-8 to TRBJ2-1; 7 bases map to TRBD2. V gave up 5 bases and J gave up 8 bases; unmatched junction bases: 18. The CDR3 has 17 residues. Germline assignment: CDR1 SGHVS and CDR2 FQNEAQ. The CDR3 DNA follows: TGTGCCAGCAGCCCAGATAGCGGGCCCCCCCCTGAGGATGAGCAGTTCTTC. It translates to CASSPDSGPPPEDEQFF.

This clone occurred a few times. The V and J genes are TRBV5-1 and TRBJ2-3; 10 nucleotides agree with TRBD1. The CDR3 spans 15 residues. Trimming removed 3 bases from V and 1 base from J; junction bases left unmatched: 2. The germline gives CDR1 SGHRS, CDR2 YFSETQ. DNA of the CDR3: TGCGCCAGCAGCTCCGGGACAGGGGGCACAGATACGCAGTATTTT. Translation gives CASSSGTGGTDTQYF. Full variable domain (outside the CDR3, taken from reference TRBV5-1 and TRBJ2-3): KAGVTQTPRYLIKTRGQQVTLSCSPISGHRSVSWYQQTPGQGLQFLFEYFSETQRNKGNFPGRFSGRQFSNSRSEMNVSTLELGDSALYLCASSSGTGGTDTQYFGPGTRLTVL.

The rearrangement uses TRBV19 and TRBJ2-7; TRBD2 aligns across 11 bases. With V trimmed by 4 bases and J by 4 bases, 3 bases remained unmatched. The V gene's germline CDR1 is LNHDA and CDR2 SQIVND (reference sequence). The CDR3 totals 14 residues. CDR3 in amino acids: CASSTGTSGYEQYF. Here the CDR3 DNA reads TGTGCCAGTAGTACTGGGACTAGCGGATACGAGCAGTACTTC.

This chain connects TRBV2 to TRBJ1-2; 8 bases agree with TRBD1. The CDR3 contains 16 residues. Germline lookup yields CDR1 SNHLY and CDR2 FYNNEI. V was clipped by 7 bases and J by 11 bases; unmatched bases: 21. CDR3 amino acids: CASTPPSGTGSVWYTF. The CDR3, as DNA: TGTGCCAGCACTCCCCCCTCCGGGACAGGAAGTGTTTGGTACACCTTC.

The chain employs TRBV9 and TRBJ1-6; the D is unclear. V was shortened by 2 bases and J by 7 bases, with 16 bases between the two germline ends. CDR1 is SGDLS, CDR2 YYNGEE, per germline. The CDR3 has 16 residues. The CDR3 spells CASSVTPAAENSPLHF. As DNA, the CDR3 is TGTGCCAGCAGCGTGACCCCTGCCGCGGAAAATTCACCCCTCCACTTT. The full variable domain, rest sourced from reference TRBV9 and TRBJ1-6, is DSGVTQTPKHLITATGQRVTLRCSPRSGDLSVYWYQQSLDQGLQFLIQYYNGEERAKGNILERFSAQQFPDLHSELNLSSLELGDSALYFCASSVTPAAENSPLHFGNGTRLTVT.

The rearrangement joins TRBV5-1 to TRBJ2-3, with D uncertain. This CDR3 region has 15 residues. V lost 0 bases to trimming and J lost 2 bases, with 10 bases between them. Germline V lookup: CDR1 SGHRS, CDR2 YFSETQ. The CDR3 nucleotides are TGCGCCAGCAGCTTGGGGCAAGTATACACAGATACGCAGTATTTT. It codes for CASSLGQVYTDTQYF.

The chain combines TRBV7-8 with TRBJ1-6; the D is unclear. CDR3 length: 12 amino acids. V was trimmed by 1 base and J by 8 bases, leaving 3 bases between them. The germline V gene encodes CDR1 SGHVS and CDR2 FQNEAQ. The CDR3 is CASSLGDSPLHF. The CDR3 DNA reads TGTGCCAGCAGCTTAGGCGATTCACCCCTCCACTTT.

J is TRBJ2-2 and V is TRBV9; D gene ambiguous. The CDR3 is 15 residues long. V was trimmed by 3 bases and J by 0 bases, leaving 9 bases between them. Germline V gene lookup returns CDR1 SGDLS and CDR2 YYNGEE. CDR3: CASSALQTNTGELFF. The CDR3 DNA follows: TGTGCCAGCAGCGCTTTACAGACGAACACCGGGGAGCTGTTTTTT.

The genes are TRBV10-3 and TRBJ2-7; the match to TRBD1 covers 8 bases. V shed 4 bases, J shed 6 bases, and the junction held 5 bases outside the gene matches. Germline V gene sequence: CDR1 ENHRY, CDR2 SYGVKD. The CDR3 has 13 amino acids. The CDR3 DNA sequence: TGTGCCATCAGTGTGCACAGGGGGGTCGAGCAGTACTTC. This codes for CAISVHRGVEQYF.

Worth noting for this clone: This sample includes further DNA sequences coding for the same CDR3. This chain joins TRBV7-9 and TRBJ1-1; 11 nucleotides align to TRBD1. Germline CDR1 SEHNR, CDR2 FQNEAQ (reference sequence). The V and J ends lost 5 bases and 2 bases, in that order; junction bases with no gene match: 4. The CDR3 spans 15 residues. Here the CDR3 DNA reads TGTGCCAGCAGCCTGCGGACAGGGGGCAACACTGAAGCTTTCTTT. Encoded protein: CASSLRTGGNTEAFF.

The rearrangement links TRBV7-9 to TRBJ1-1; the D is unclear. The CDR3 runs 13 residues. V was clipped by 1 base and J by 9 bases, with 12 bases between them. Germline V CDR1 and CDR2: SEHNR, FQNEAQ (reference sequence). The CDR3 nucleotides read TGTGCCAGCAGCTTAGTGGAGCTAACGAAAGCTTTCTTT. Amino acids: CASSLVELTKAFF.

This chain uses TRBV30 with TRBJ1-4; a possible D gene is TRBD1 (5 bases). This CDR3 comprises 14 residues. Germline V lookup: CDR1 GTSNPN, CDR2 SVGIG (reference sequence). Trimming shortened V by 4 bases and J by 4 bases, and 13 bases separated the two germline ends. The CDR3 region is CAWMAGRLNEKLFF. The CDR3 nucleotides read TGTGCCTGGATGGCGGGACGGCTTAATGAAAAACTGTTTTTT.

The rearrangement links TRBV19 to TRBJ2-1; 7 bases fit TRBD1. The V segment lost 5 bases and the J segment 4 bases; nucleotides outside the gene matches: 11. This CDR3 is 16 amino acids long. Germline V lookup: CDR1 LNHDA, CDR2 SQIVND (reference sequence). CDR3 coding DNA: TGTGCCAGTAGTTTCCCTTCCTCGGGACAGTACAATGAGCAGTTCTTC. As protein: CASSFPSSGQYNEQFF.

In the case of this clone: It may be a read error: a sequence one base away is much more abundant. This chain links TRBV19 with TRBJ1-1, with a weak D call TRBD1 (6 bases). Per germline, CDR1 LNHDA and CDR2 SQIVND (reference sequence). The CDR3 has 13 residues. V was clipped by 5 bases and J by 1 base, with 8 bases between them. CDR3 nucleotide sequence: TGTGCCAGTAGTTGGGGACAGAACACTGAAGCTTTCTTT. Translation: CASSWGQNTEAFF.